What follows are 11 T cell receptor beta chains derived from one specimen sequenced in a study of blood T cell repertoires in COVID-19. Profiled with immunoSEQ multiplex PCR; TCRdb holds only in-frame clones, not every one. The data show about 420,000 clones, with 70% to 90% seen just once and less than 0.95% held by the top ten. Sequenced: peripheral blood. These receptors all come from a man between 18 and 35 years old with COVID-19, enrolled during active disease.

The chain is built from TRBV18 and TRBJ2-1, with TRBD2 matching over 7 bases. Germline V gives CDR1 KGHSH, CDR2 LQKENI. V shed 3 bases and J 3 bases; nucleotides not matched to a gene: 5. This CDR3 spans 15 amino acids. CDR3 residues: CASSPASGYYNEQFF. CDR3 coding DNA: TGTGCCAGCTCACCGGCTAGCGGATACTACAATGAGCAGTTCTTC.

The chain joins TRBV18 to TRBJ1-1, with D unclear. The V and J ends lost 5 bases and 2 bases respectively, with 9 bases between them. Germline CDR1 KGHSH, CDR2 LQKENI. The CDR3 has 13 amino acids. In nucleotides, the CDR3 is TGTGCCAGCTCATCTGCGATAAACACTGAAGCTTTCTTT. Translating it yields CASSSAINTEAFF.

The J gene is TRBJ2-7, the V gene TRBV21-1; the table gives TRBD1 as D, unverified against the DNA. TRBV21-1 is an annotated pseudogene. The CDR3 extends over 17 amino acids. CDR3 amino acids: CASSKTKTGEGAYEQYF. DNA of the CDR3: TGTGCCAGCAGCAAAACAAAAACAGGGGAAGGAGCCTACGAGCAGTACTTC.

This rearrangement joins TRBV12-3 or TRBV12-4 to TRBJ1-1, with no clear D. The V and J ends lost 6 bases and 5 bases respectively, with 7 bases between them. The CDR3 is made up of 11 amino acids. The CDR3 loop reads CASRSRTEAFF. The CDR3 DNA follows: TGTGCCAGCAGAAGCAGGACTGAAGCTTTCTTT.

The chain uses TRBV24-1 and TRBJ2-1; TRBD2 might be the D (5 bases). This CDR3 region has 21 residues. V was pared by 1 base and J by 5 bases, with 29 bases between. The V gene's germline CDR1 is KGHDR and CDR2 SFDVKD. The CDR3 is CATSDLPLPPASRGKNNEQFF. The DNA of the CDR3 is TGTGCCACCAGTGATTTACCCCTCCCCCCCGCTAGCCGGGGAAAGAACAATGAGCAGTTCTTC.

As regards this clone: The sample holds other DNA sequences that translate to the same CDR3. This chain connects TRBV3-1 (or the pseudogene TRBV3-2) to TRBJ2-2; D ambiguous. V lost 2 bases to trimming and J lost 0 bases, with 4 bases between them. This CDR3 contains 14 residues. The germline CDR1 and CDR2 sequences are LGHDT and YNNKEL (reference sequence). The CDR3 nucleotides are TGTGCCAGCAGCCAACGGGCGAACACCGGGGAGCTGTTTTTT. As protein: CASSQRANTGELFF.

The chain is built from TRBV2 and TRBJ2-6, with D perhaps matching TRBD1 (6 bases). Germline V gives CDR1 SNHLY, CDR2 FYNNEI. Trimming shortened V by 4 bases and J by 2 bases, and 9 bases separated the two germline ends. The length of the CDR3 is 15 residues. The CDR3 DNA reads TGTGCCAGCAGTGCCGACAGGACTGGGGCCAACGTCCTGACTTTC. This encodes CASSADRTGANVLTF.

The V and J genes are TRBV18 and TRBJ2-7; 8 bases align to TRBD1. CDR1 is KGHSH and CDR2 is LQKENI in the germline V gene. V dropped 3 bases and J dropped 3; count of bases not matched to a gene: 4. CDR3 length equals 14 residues. Here the CDR3 reads CASSPRGRVYEQYF. In DNA form, the CDR3 reads TGTGCCAGCTCACCCAGGGGGCGGGTCTACGAGCAGTACTTC.

The genes are TRBV7-9 and TRBJ2-1; D possibly corresponds to TRBD1 (7 bases). The V end was cut by 1 base, the J end by 3 bases, with 10 bases between. Germline V gene data show CDR1 as SEHNR and CDR2 as FQNEAQ (reference sequence). The CDR3 totals 15 residues. The CDR3 DNA follows: TGTGCCAGCAGCTTAGATCAGGGGGGCTACAATGAGCAGTTCTTC. Translating it yields CASSLDQGGYNEQFF.

The chain recombines TRBV9 with TRBJ2-2, with 12 bases identical to TRBD2. The CDR3 has 17 amino acids. The germline gives CDR1 SGDLS, CDR2 YYNGEE. With 4 bases clipped from V and 3 bases from J, the junction kept 7 bases outside the gene matches. DNA for the CDR3: TGTGCCAGCAGCCTTATTCTAGCGGGAGGGTACACCGGGGAGCTGTTTTTT. It is translated as CASSLILAGGYTGELFF.

The chain couples TRBV5-1 to TRBJ2-3; TRBD1 agrees at 10 bases. The CDR3 runs 15 residues. CDR1 SGHRS and CDR2 YFSETQ come from the germline V gene. Losses at the gene ends were 4 bases for V and 1 base for J; bases not matched to a gene: 3. The CDR3 coding sequence is TGCGCCAGCAGCCCGGGGACAGGGGGCACAGATACGCAGTATTTT. Protein: CASSPGTGGTDTQYF.